These T cell receptor beta chains were read from a single sample in a study of CXCR3-negative and CXCR3-positive naive CD8 T cells. TCRdb re-called the 5' RACE reads, yielding one record per CDR3 amino acid sequence without DNA. The sample's table shows 100,000 to 150,000 distinct CDR3 sequences. The sequenced sample was naive CXCR3- CD8+ T cells from blood. These receptors were obtained from a human donor in good health. Some clones in this sample may be carry-over from other donors' samples. The CDR3 runs from the conserved cysteine through the conserved F or W.

V,J,CDR3
TRBV28,TRBJ2-1,CASSSLAGIYNEQFF
TRBV29-1,TRBJ2-1,CSVRREEDNEQFF
TRBV5-6,TRBJ2-7,CASSTGSSYEQYF
TRBV7-2,TRBJ2-5,CASSSGTALETQYF
TRBV28,TRBJ2-3,CASSGGGDTDTQYF
TRBV10-3,TRBJ2-1,CAITHLSTNEQFF
TRBV7-9,TRBJ2-2,CASSSIIPPGTGELFF
TRBV20-1,TRBJ2-1,CSARGDRMAYNEQFF
TRBV28,TRBJ2-7,CASSLFSEQYF
TRBV4-2,TRBJ2-5,CASSQEWGLARETQYF
TRBV29-1,TRBJ1-2,CSVVGDDYGYTF
TRBV29-1,TRBJ1-1,CSVEQGNTEAFF
TRBV5-1,TRBJ2-7,CASGAGMGFDEQYF
TRBV11-2,TRBJ2-5,CASSPLEGRETQYF
TRBV20-1,TRBJ2-1,CSARMREGHNEQFF
TRBV2,TRBJ2-1,CASSELASGSSGEQFF
TRBV29-1,TRBJ2-7,CSVGLAGAYEQYF
TRBV5-1,TRBJ2-7,CASSFLWGDEQYF
TRBV6-2/TRBV6-3,TRBJ2-1,CASSQEGGYYNEQFF
TRBV6-2/TRBV6-3,TRBJ1-5,CASSPGIGGWQPQHF
TRBV12-3/TRBV12-4,TRBJ2-5,CASSPLGPLETQYF
TRBV12-3/TRBV12-4,TRBJ2-5,CASSNTGTSGPQETQYF
TRBV7-9,TRBJ2-3,CASSLGPGQEVDTQYF
TRBV19,TRBJ2-7,CASSIGPRGSYEQYF
TRBV11-2,TRBJ2-5,CASSSFPLGEETQYF
TRBV5-1,TRBJ2-3,CASSFGLAGGSTDTQYF
TRBV23-1,TRBJ1-1,CASSQSQQANTEAFF
TRBV11-1,TRBJ2-5,CASSFLRGSPQETQYF
TRBV29-1,TRBJ1-5,CSVGTGNQPQHF
TRBV12-3/TRBV12-4,TRBJ2-1,CASSTGLAGNERFF
TRBV4-1,TRBJ2-5,CASSQERSGGAEETQYF
TRBV20-1,TRBJ1-1,CSARDDGALSLDTEAFF
TRBV4-3,TRBJ2-6,CASSQHSPGQDFLSGANVLTF
TRBV24-1,TRBJ2-2,CATSSGSGELFF
TRBV9,TRBJ2-3,CASSVGNRASTDTQYF
TRBV20-1,TRBJ2-1,CSAPGLAGAHEQFF
TRBV29-1,TRBJ2-7,CSVGGSYEQYF
TRBV5-1,TRBJ1-1,CASSPFGQVSFF
TRBV28,TRBJ1-2,CASSWDRTGFNDYGYTF
TRBV27,TRBJ2-1,CASSLSWGSYNEQFF
TRBV11-3,TRBJ2-1,CASSSPGTGGRSAIGEQFF
TRBV7-6,TRBJ2-7,CASSLERPGLGGYEQYF
TRBV12-3/TRBV12-4,TRBJ1-3,CASGGGPGNTIYF
TRBV12-3/TRBV12-4,TRBJ2-5,CASSLRDSQETQYF
TRBV7-6,TRBJ1-2,CASSLADINYGYTF
TRBV29-1,TRBJ2-1,CSAQDRDNEQFF
TRBV7-9,TRBJ2-1,CASSQASGRGNEQFF
TRBV7-8,TRBJ2-7,CASSRRTAASSYEQYF
TRBV29-1,TRBJ1-2,CSVTNRGGDGYTF